This TCR beta chain was profiled in a study of T cells in Graves' hyperthyroidism and ophthalmopathy. General study points: Ophthalmopathy could be told apart from stable hyperthyroidism with a 13 V-J model.

The sample holds one count of this clonotype. Its target is unknown. From RNA transcripts, TCR beta CDR3 regions were amplified. The TCR CDR3 first-round RT-PCR relied on the HTBI primer set. Using its own MiXCR run on the multiplex PCR reads, TCRdb lists one record per CDR3 protein. The top ten hold less than 8.5% of the sample, which has around 600,000 distinct CDR3 sequences, 40% to 55% seen once. Germline loops: CDR1 SGHVS, CDR2 FQNEAQ. V shed 5 bases and J shed 8 bases, with 10 bases lying between them. This CDR3 comprises 12 residues. The sequenced sample was peripheral blood or thyroid tissue (not recorded which). The clonotype originates from an adult man with Graves' disease, either hyperthyroidism or ophthalmopathy (not recorded which). J is TRBJ1-3 and V is TRBV7-8, with D unclear. In DNA, the CDR3 is TGTGCCAGCAGCCCCCAGGCCCACACCATATATTTT. Its translation is CASSPQAHTIYF. The full variable domain, its missing parts supplied by reference TRBV7-8 and TRBJ1-3, is GAGVSQSPRYKVAKRGQDVALRCDPISGHVSLFWYQQALGQGPEFLTYFQNEAQLDKSGLPSDRFFAERPEGSVSTLKIQRTQQEDSAVYLCASSPQAHTIYFGEGSWLTVV.